The sequence of this T cell receptor (beta chain) was determined in a study of T cells in Graves' hyperthyroidism and ophthalmopathy. Germline CDR1 LNHDA, CDR2 SQIVND (reference sequence). The CDR3 consists of 13 residues. V was pared by 3 bases and J by 5 bases, with 2 bases of the junction left unmatched. Amplified TCR beta CDR3 regions came from RNA transcripts. During a first-round RT-PCR of the TCR CDR3, the HTBI primer set was used. Using its own MiXCR run on the multiplex PCR reads, TCRdb lists one record per CDR3 protein. The table records approximately 360,000 distinct CDR3 sequences, 25% of them present only once.

This chain links TRBV19 with TRBJ2-7; 9 positions agree with TRBD1. The receptor's source is a man aged 45-65 years with Graves' hyperthyroidism. Material for sequencing was blood. The chain's CDR3 is CASSMGQGHEQYF. Written as DNA, the CDR3 is TGTGCCAGTAGTATGGGACAGGGACACGAGCAGTACTTC.